This section outlines one TCR beta chain sequence together with its context. Its specificity is not known. Measured with immunoSEQ multiplex PCR; TCRdb has only the in-frame clones, and not every one. The top ten hold about 7.1% of the sample, which has roughly 410,000 clones, roughly 80% seen once. The sample belongs to a study of Ad26.COV2.S vaccination and SARS-CoV-2 variants. Study findings and constraints: Recipients of vaccine and of placebo showed similar breadth of their non-spike TCR repertoires. Spike-specific TCR breadth was greater after Ad26.COV2.S than placebo.

Treatment: around 19 received Ad26.COV2.S at low or high dose, single or two shots; roughly five received placebo; per-sample allocation not given. Vaccine and placebo recipients were sampled on day 63 after the first injection. Participants' vaccine, an Ad26 vector, delivered Wuhan-strain SARS-CoV-2 spike. The receptor comes from a person aged 18 to 59 who received the Ad26.COV2.S COVID-19 vaccine or a placebo. This material consisted of peripheral blood, taken in a trial of Ad26.COV2.S vaccine versus placebo.

The CDR3 bases are TGCGCCAGCTCGAGGGGTAGCGGCTATGGCTACACCTTC. Protein product: CASSRGSGYGYTF. The chain joins TRBV4-3 to TRBJ1-2; possible D gene TRBD1, 5 bases. The CDR3 totals 13 residues. The germline CDR1 and CDR2 sequences are LGHNA and YSLEER. V lost 8 bases to trimming and J lost 4 bases, with 14 bases between them.